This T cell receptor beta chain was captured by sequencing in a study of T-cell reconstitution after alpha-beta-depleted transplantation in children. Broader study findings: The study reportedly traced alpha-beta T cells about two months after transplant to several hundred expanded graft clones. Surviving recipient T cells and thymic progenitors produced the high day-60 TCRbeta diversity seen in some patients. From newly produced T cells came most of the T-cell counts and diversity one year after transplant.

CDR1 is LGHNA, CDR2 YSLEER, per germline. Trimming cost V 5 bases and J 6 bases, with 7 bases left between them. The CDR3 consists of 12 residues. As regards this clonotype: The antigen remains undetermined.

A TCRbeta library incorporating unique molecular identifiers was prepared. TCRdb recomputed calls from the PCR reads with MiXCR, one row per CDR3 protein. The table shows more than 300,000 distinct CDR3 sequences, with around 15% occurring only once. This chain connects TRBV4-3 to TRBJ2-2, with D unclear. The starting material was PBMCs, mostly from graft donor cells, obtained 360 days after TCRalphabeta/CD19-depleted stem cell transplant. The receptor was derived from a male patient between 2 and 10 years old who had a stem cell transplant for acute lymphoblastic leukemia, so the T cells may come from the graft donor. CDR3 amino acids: CASSGSSGELFF. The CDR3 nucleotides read TGCGCCAGCAGCGGTTCTTCCGGGGAGCTGTTTTTT.